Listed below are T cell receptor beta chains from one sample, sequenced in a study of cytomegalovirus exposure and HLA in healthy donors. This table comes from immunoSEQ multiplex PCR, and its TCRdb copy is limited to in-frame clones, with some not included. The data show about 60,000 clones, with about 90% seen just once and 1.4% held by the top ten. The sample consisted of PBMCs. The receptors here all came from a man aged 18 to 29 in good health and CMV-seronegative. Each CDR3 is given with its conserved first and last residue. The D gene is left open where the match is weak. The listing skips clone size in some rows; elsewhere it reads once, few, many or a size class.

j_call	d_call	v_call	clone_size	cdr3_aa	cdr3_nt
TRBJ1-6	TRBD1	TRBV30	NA	CAWDRVNSPLHF	TGTGCCTGGGACAGGGTTAATTCACCCCTCCACTTT
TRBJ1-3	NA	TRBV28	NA	CASTPPAGARGNTIYF	TGTGCCAGCACACCACCCGCAGGGGCAAGGGGAAACACCATATATTTT
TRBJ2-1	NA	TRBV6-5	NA	CASSRTAGINEQFF	TGTGCCAGCAGCCGGACAGCGGGAATCAATGAGCAGTTCTTC
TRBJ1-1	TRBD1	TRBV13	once	CASSLEGTGATEAFF	TGTGCCAGCAGCTTAGAGGGGACAGGGGCCACTGAAGCTTTCTTT
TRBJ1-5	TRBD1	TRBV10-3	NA	CAIKGQGDNQPQHF	TGTGCCATCAAGGGACAGGGGGACAATCAGCCCCAGCATTTT
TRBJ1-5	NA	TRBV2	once	CASSEARGNQPQHF	TGTGCCAGCAGTGAAGCGAGAGGGAATCAGCCCCAGCATTTT
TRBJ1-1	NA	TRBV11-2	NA	CASSLGLSVEAFF	TGTGCCAGCAGCTTAGGCCTGTCGGTTGAAGCTTTCTTT
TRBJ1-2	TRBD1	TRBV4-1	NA	CASSRRDRWVSNYGYTF	TGCGCCAGCAGCCGGAGGGACAGGTGGGTCTCTAACTATGGCTACACCTTC
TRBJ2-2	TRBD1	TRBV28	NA	CASSPGTEGTGELFF	TGTGCCAGCAGTCCGGGGACAGAGGGCACCGGGGAGCTGTTTTTT
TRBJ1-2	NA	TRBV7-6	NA	CASSLAMGAGDGYTF	TGTGCCAGCAGCTTAGCAATGGGGGCGGGGGATGGCTACACCTTC
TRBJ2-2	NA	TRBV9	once	CASSVGGRPGELFF	TGTGCCAGCAGCGTGGGGGGGCGACCCGGGGAGCTGTTTTTT
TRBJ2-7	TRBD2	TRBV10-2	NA	CASSVTSDVYEQYF	TGCGCCAGCAGTGTAACTAGCGACGTTTACGAGCAGTACTTC
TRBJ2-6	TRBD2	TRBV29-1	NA	CSVPGGSGANVLTF	TGCAGCGTCCCCGGGGGGTCCGGGGCCAACGTCCTGACTTTC
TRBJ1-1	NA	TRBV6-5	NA	CASSYQGRAFF	TGTGCCAGCAGTTATCAAGGGAGAGCTTTCTTT
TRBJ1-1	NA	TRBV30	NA	CAWSRRVGGEAFF	TGTGCCTGGAGTAGGAGGGTGGGCGGCGAAGCTTTCTTT
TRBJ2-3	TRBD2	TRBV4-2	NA	CASSQDNNGGAVDTQYF	TGTGCCAGCAGCCAAGATAATAACGGGGGGGCTGTTGATACGCAGTATTTT
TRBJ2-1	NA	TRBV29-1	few	CSVLLVVTRPFSSYNEQFF	TGCAGCGTCCTGTTGGTCGTGACTAGACCTTTCAGCTCCTACAATGAGCAGTTCTTC